What follows are 11 T cell receptor beta chains derived from one specimen sequenced in a study of cytomegalovirus exposure and HLA in healthy donors. PCR primers comprised 60 Vbeta and 13 Jbeta primers. Sequencing was performed with immunoSEQ multiplex PCR; in TCRdb, only in-frame clones are kept and a portion is missing. This table holds around 230,000 clones, over 75% found once. The specimen sequenced was PBMCs. The receptor set was obtained from a male donor in good health and CMV-seronegative.

The rearrangement uses TRBV4-3 and TRBJ2-7; 10 nucleotides line up with TRBD2. This CDR3 has 16 amino acids. Germline lookup yields CDR1 LGHNA and CDR2 YSLEER. Losses at the gene ends were 3 bases for V and 1 base for J; bases not matched to a gene: 6. CDR3 sequence reads: CASSHDLAGASYEQYF. CDR3 in DNA: TGCGCCAGCAGCCATGACCTAGCGGGAGCTTCCTACGAGCAGTACTTC.

The CDR3 loop is CASRVTGGIGDTQYF. The CDR3 DNA reads TGTGCCAGTAGGGTGACAGGGGGCATAGGAGATACGCAGTATTTT. V usage is TRBV19 and J usage is TRBJ2-3; 10 bases align to TRBD1. Germline loops: CDR1 LNHDA, CDR2 SQIVND (reference sequence). The junction had 8 bases not matched to a gene; V was cut back by 6 bases and J by 5 bases. This CDR3 has 15 amino acids.

The rearrangement uses TRBV29-1 and TRBJ1-4, with D maybe TRBD1 (5 bases). The CDR3 is made up of 13 amino acids. Looked up from germline, CDR1 is SQVTM and CDR2 is ANQGSEA. V lost 1 base, J lost 7 bases, and 10 bases lay in between. This CDR3 is CSVEVQVGEKLFF. CDR3 nucleotides: TGCAGCGTTGAAGTACAGGTCGGTGAAAAACTGTTTTTT.

This rearrangement joins TRBV10-3 to TRBJ2-2, with TRBD2 matching over 9 bases. The trim removed 6 bases at V and 5 bases at J, leaving 10 bases unmatched. CDR1 ENHRY and CDR2 SYGVKD come from the germline V gene. The CDR3 is 16 amino acids. The CDR3 DNA reads TGTGCCATCAGATCTAGCGGGAATTTGCAAACCGGGGAGCTGTTTTTT. Amino acid sequence: CAIRSSGNLQTGELFF.

This rearrangement joins TRBV27 to TRBJ2-7; TRBD1 matches 8 bases. V was pared by 6 bases and J by 4 bases, with 11 bases of the junction left unmatched. CDR3 length equals 15 residues. The germline CDR1 and CDR2 sequences are MNHEY and SMNVEV (reference sequence). The CDR3 nucleotides read TGTGCCAGCAGCTCGGACAGGGTAGGTGGTTACGAGCAGTACTTC. This gives the protein CASSSDRVGGYEQYF.

This chain joins TRBV18 and TRBJ1-1; D not certain. Trimming left V 0 bases short and J 7 bases short, with 12 bases between. Looked up from germline, CDR1 is KGHSH and CDR2 is LQKENI. The CDR3 loop spans 14 amino acids. CDR3 sequence reads: CASSPPGGNYEAFF. The CDR3 DNA is TGTGCCAGCTCACCACCGGGAGGAAACTATGAAGCTTTCTTT.

The chain links TRBV5-1 to TRBJ2-4, with a tentative D call TRBD1 (6 bases). The germline V and J ends were trimmed by 5 bases and 2 bases, with 14 bases remaining between them. The CDR3 has 15 amino acids. CDR1 is SGHRS, CDR2 YFSETQ, per germline. In nucleotides, the CDR3 is TGCGCCAGCAGGCACACAGGGACCCCCAAAAACATTCAGTACTTC. This sequence encodes CASRHTGTPKNIQYF.

The chain recombines TRBV6-5 with TRBJ1-1; a possible D gene is TRBD1 (6 bases). From germline, CDR1 is MNHEY and CDR2 SVGAGI. The CDR3 covers 15 residues. V gave up 5 bases and J gave up 1 base, with 14 bases separating them. CDR3: CASSLYLGANTEAFF. In DNA form, the CDR3 reads TGTGCCAGCAGTCTTTATTTGGGGGCGAACACTGAAGCTTTCTTT.

The chain has TRBV27 and TRBJ2-5; 9 nucleotides match TRBD2. The V gene end was trimmed by 6 bases and the J gene end by 6 bases; junction bases not matched to a gene: 5. Germline V gene lookup returns CDR1 MNHEY and CDR2 SMNVEV (reference sequence). This CDR3 has 13 amino acids. CDR3 sequence: CASRPGLAQTQYF. CDR3 bases: TGTGCCAGCAGGCCGGGACTAGCTCAGACCCAGTACTTC.

This chain connects TRBV27 to TRBJ1-1; possibly TRBD1 for D (6 bases). The V and J ends lost 0 bases and 10 bases respectively, with 15 bases between them. Germline CDR1 reads MNHEY; CDR2 reads SMNVEV (reference sequence). The CDR3 totals 14 residues. CDR3 amino acids: CASSLSWGREGAFF. The CDR3 nucleotides are TGTGCCAGCAGTTTATCGTGGGGGCGGGAGGGAGCTTTCTTT.

This clone was seen a handful of times. V usage is TRBV25-1 and J usage is TRBJ1-4; D gene unclear. Germline-derived CDR1 and CDR2 are MGHDK and SYGVNS. The V end lost 4 bases, the J end lost 6 bases, and 6 bases lay between the germline ends. The length of the CDR3 is 12 residues. CDR3 DNA sequence: TGTGCCAGCAGTGCAGGTTATGAAAAACTGTTTTTT. This encodes CASSAGYEKLFF.